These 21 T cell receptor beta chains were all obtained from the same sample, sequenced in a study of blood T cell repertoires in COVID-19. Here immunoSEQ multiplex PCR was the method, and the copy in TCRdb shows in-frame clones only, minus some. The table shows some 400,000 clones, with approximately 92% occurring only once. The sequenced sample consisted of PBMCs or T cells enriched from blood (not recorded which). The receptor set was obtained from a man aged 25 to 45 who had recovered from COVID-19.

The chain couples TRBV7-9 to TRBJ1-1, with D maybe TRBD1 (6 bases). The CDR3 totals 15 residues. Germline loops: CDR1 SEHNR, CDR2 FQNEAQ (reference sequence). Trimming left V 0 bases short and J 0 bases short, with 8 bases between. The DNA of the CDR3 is TGTGCCAGCAGCTTAGCTCGGACAGTGAACACTGAAGCTTTCTTT. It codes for CASSLARTVNTEAFF.

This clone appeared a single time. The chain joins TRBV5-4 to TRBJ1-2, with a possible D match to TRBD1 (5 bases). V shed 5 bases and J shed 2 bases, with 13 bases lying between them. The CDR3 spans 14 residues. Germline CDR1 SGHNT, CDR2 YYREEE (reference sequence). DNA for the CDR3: TGTGCCAGCAGACCGCGGGGGGTGAACTATGGCTACACCTTC. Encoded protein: CASRPRGVNYGYTF.

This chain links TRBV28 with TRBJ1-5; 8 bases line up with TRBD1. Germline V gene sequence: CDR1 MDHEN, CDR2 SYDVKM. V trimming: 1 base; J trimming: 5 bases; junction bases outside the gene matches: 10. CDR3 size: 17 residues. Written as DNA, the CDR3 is TGTGCCAGCAGTTTATTCCAGGGGGCGTTAAAATATCAGCCCCAGCATTTT. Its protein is CASSLFQGALKYQPQHF.

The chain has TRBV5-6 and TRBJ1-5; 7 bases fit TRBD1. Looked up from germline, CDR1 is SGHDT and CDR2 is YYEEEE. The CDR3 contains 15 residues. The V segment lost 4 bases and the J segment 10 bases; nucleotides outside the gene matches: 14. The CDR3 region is CASSRADREVSPQHF. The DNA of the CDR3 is TGTGCCAGCAGCCGGGCCGACAGGGAAGTCAGTCCCCAGCATTTT.

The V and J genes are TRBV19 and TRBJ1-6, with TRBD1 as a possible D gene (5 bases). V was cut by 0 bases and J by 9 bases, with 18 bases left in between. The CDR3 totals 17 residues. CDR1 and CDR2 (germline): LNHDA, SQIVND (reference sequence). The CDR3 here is CASSIDLRGVGGSPLHF. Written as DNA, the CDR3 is TGTGCCAGTAGTATAGATCTTCGGGGGGTCGGCGGTTCACCCCTCCACTTT.

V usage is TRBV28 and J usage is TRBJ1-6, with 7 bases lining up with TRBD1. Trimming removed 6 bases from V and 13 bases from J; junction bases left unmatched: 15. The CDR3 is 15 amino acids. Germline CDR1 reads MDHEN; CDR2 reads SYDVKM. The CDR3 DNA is TGTGCCAGCAGCCCTACCGGGACAGTCGGTAACCCCCTCCACTTT. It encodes CASSPTGTVGNPLHF.

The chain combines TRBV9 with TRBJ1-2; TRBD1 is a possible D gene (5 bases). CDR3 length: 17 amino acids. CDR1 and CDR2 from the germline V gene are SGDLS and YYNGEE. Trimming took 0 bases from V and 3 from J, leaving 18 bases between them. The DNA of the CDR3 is TGTGCCAGCAGCGTAGCTCCAAGCGGGACCGGAGACTATGGCTACACCTTC. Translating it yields CASSVAPSGTGDYGYTF.

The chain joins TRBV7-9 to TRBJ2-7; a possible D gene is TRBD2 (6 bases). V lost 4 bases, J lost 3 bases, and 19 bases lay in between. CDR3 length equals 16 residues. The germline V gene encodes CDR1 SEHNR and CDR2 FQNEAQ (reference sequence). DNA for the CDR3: TGTGCCAGCAGCTCCGGGAGACTAGGCGGCAGCTACGAGCAGTACTTC. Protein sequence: CASSSGRLGGSYEQYF.

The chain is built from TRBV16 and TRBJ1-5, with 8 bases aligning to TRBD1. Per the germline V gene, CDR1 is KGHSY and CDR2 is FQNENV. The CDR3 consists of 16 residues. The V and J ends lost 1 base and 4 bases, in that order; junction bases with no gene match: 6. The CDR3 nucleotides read TGTGCCAGCAGCCAATGGTCAGGGGGCGGTAATCAGCCCCAGCATTTT. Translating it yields CASSQWSGGGNQPQHF.

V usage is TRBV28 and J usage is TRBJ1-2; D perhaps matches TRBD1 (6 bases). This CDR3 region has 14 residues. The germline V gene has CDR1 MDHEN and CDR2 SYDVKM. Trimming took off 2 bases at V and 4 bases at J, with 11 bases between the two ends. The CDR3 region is CASSLATGIYGYTF. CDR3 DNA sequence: TGTGCCAGCAGTTTAGCGACAGGAATCTATGGCTACACCTTC.

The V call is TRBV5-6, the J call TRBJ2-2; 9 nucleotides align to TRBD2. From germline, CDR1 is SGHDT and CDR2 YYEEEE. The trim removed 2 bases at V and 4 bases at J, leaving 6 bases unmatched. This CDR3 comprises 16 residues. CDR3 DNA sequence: TGTGCCAGCAGCTTAGGGGTAGCGGGAGCCACCGGGGAGCTGTTTTTT. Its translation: CASSLGVAGATGELFF.

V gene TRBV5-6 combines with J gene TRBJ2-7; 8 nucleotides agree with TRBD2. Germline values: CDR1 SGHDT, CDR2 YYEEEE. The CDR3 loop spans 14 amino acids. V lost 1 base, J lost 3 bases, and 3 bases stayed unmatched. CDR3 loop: CASSLWGLGYEQYF. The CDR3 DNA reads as TGTGCCAGCAGCTTGTGGGGACTAGGCTACGAGCAGTACTTC.

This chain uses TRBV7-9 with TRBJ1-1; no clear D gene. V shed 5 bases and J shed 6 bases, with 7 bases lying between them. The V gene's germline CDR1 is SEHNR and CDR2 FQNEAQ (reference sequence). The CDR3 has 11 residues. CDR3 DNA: TGTGCCAGCAGCCGATCGGCTGAAGCTTTCTTT. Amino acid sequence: CASSRSAEAFF.

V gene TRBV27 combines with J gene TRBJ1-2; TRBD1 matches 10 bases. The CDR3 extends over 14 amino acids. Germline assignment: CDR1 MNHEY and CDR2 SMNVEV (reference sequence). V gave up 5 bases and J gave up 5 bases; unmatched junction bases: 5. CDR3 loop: CASSPGTGVYGYTF. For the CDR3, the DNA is TGTGCCAGCAGTCCCGGGACAGGGGTGTATGGCTACACCTTC.

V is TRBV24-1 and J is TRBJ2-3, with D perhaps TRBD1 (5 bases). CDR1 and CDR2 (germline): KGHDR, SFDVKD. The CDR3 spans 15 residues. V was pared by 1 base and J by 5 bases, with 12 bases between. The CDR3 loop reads CATSDLGGAKDTQYF. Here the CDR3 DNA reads TGTGCCACCAGTGATTTAGGTGGGGCCAAAGATACGCAGTATTTT.

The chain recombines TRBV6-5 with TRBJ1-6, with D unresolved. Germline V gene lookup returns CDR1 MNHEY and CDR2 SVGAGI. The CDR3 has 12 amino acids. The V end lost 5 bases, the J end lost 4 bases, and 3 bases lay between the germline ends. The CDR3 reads CASSRYNSPLHF. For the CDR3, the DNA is TGTGCCAGCAGTCGTTATAATTCACCCCTCCACTTT.

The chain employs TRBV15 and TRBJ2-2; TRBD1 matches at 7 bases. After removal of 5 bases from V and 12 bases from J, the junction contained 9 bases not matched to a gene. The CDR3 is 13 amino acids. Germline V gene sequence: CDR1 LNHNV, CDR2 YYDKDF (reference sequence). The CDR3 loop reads CATSSPDRNKLFF. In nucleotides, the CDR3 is TGTGCCACCAGCTCACCGGACAGGAATAAGCTGTTTTTT.

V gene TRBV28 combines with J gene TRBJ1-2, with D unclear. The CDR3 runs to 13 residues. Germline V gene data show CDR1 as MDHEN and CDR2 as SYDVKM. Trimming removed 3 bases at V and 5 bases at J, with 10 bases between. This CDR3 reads CASSFPLNYGYTF. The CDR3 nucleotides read TGTGCCAGCAGTTTTCCACTCAATTATGGCTACACCTTC.

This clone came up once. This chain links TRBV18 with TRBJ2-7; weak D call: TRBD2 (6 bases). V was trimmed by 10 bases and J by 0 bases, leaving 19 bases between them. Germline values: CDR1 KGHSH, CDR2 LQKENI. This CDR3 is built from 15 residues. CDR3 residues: CATRASVSSSYEQYF. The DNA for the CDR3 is TGTGCCACCCGAGCTAGCGTCTCAAGCTCCTACGAGCAGTACTTC.

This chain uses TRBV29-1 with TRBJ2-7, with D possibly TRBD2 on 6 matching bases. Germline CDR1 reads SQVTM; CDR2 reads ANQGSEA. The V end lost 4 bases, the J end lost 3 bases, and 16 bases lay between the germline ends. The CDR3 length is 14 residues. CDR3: CSVGKELASYEQYF. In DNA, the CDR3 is TGCAGCGTTGGCAAGGAACTAGCAAGCTACGAGCAGTACTTC.

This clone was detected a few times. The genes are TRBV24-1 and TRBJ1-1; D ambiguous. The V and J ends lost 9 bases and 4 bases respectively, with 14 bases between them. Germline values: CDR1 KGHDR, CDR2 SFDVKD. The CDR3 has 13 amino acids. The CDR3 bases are TGTGCCACCGGGGAGGGAGGGAGCACTGAAGCTTTCTTT. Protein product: CATGEGGSTEAFF.